This entry lists 29 T cell receptor beta chains sequenced from one sample in a study of cytomegalovirus exposure and HLA in healthy donors. The PCR contained 60 Vbeta and 13 Jbeta primers. TCRdb keeps only in-frame clones here, not all; method: immunoSEQ multiplex PCR. The sample has some 170,000 clones; around 79% are singletons. Source material: PBMCs. These receptors were obtained from a middle-aged man in good health and CMV-seronegative.

The chain carries TRBV6-6 and TRBJ1-5, with 8 bases fitting TRBD1. The trim removed 6 bases at V and 4 bases at J, leaving 2 bases unmatched. The CDR3 consists of 13 residues. Germline V gene data show CDR1 as MNHNY and CDR2 as SVGAGI (reference sequence). As DNA, the CDR3 is TGTGCCAGCAGGCAGGGGGCAAATCAGCCCCAGCATTTT. Residues: CASRQGANQPQHF.

This clone showed up just a few times. The chain couples TRBV7-9 to TRBJ1-2; D remains unclear. The CDR3 is 13 amino acids. Germline V gives CDR1 SEHNR, CDR2 FQNEAQ (reference sequence). V lost 5 bases to trimming and J lost 3 bases, with 10 bases between them. The DNA for the CDR3 is TGTGCCAGCAGCCCCGGGAGGGACTATGGCTACACCTTC. The encoded protein is CASSPGRDYGYTF.

This clone was observed a handful of times. The junction and the germline gene differ at one end; a read error may be behind it. The gene calls are TRBV19 and TRBJ2-4; 13 bases line up with TRBD2. This CDR3 has 19 amino acids. Germline V gene lookup returns CDR1 LNHDA and CDR2 SQIVND (reference sequence). CDR3 coding DNA: TGTGCCAGTAGTACCAGACTAGCGGGAGGCCCCTTAGCCAAAAACAGTCAGTACTTC. This sequence encodes CASSTRLAGGPLAKNSQYF.

The J gene is TRBJ2-3, the V gene TRBV5-5, with TRBD2 matching 10 bases. This CDR3 has 15 residues. CDR1 is SGHKS and CDR2 is YYEKEE in the germline V gene (reference sequence). After removal of 2 bases from V and 3 bases from J, the junction contained 3 bases not matched to a gene. The CDR3 DNA is TGTGCCAGCAGCTTTTCTAGCGGGAGAACAGATACGCAGTATTTT. Translated, it gives CASSFSSGRTDTQYF. The whole variable domain, filled in from reference TRBV5-5 and TRBJ2-3, reads DAGVTQSPTHLIKTRGQQVTLRCSPISGHKSVSWYQQVLGQGPQFIFQYYEKEERGRGNFPDRFSARQFPNYSSELNVNALLLGDSALYLCASSFSSGRTDTQYFGPGTRLTVL.

This clone turned up a few times. V is TRBV11-2 and J is TRBJ1-1, with 7 nucleotides matching TRBD1. CDR1 SGHAT and CDR2 FQNNGV come from the germline V gene. Trimming removed 3 bases from V and 7 bases from J; junction bases left unmatched: 11. The CDR3 runs 15 residues. CDR3 sequence reads: CASSLKAGTAHEAFF. CDR3 sequence (DNA): TGTGCCAGCAGCTTGAAAGCCGGGACAGCTCATGAAGCTTTCTTT.

J is TRBJ2-5 and V is TRBV29-1, with TRBD1 matching 7 bases. Per the germline V gene, CDR1 is SQVTM and CDR2 is ANQGSEA. V lost 4 bases, J lost 4 bases, and 18 bases stayed unmatched. This CDR3 has 17 residues. The CDR3 region is CSVVNPWERGPGETQYF. CDR3 sequence (DNA): TGCAGCGTTGTAAATCCATGGGAGAGGGGGCCTGGAGAGACCCAGTACTTC.

The sample holds a few counts of this clone. The chain combines TRBV5-5 with TRBJ2-2; D is ambiguous. Trimming took off 0 bases at V and 2 bases at J, with 8 bases between the two ends. Germline V CDR1 and CDR2: SGHKS, YYEKEE (reference sequence). The CDR3 sequence is 15 residues long. The DNA for the CDR3 is TGTGCCAGCAGCTTGGGTGAGCGAAACACCGGGGAGCTGTTTTTT. This sequence encodes CASSLGERNTGELFF.

The chain has TRBV6-1 and TRBJ1-6; 9 bases are shared with TRBD1. The junction had 5 bases not matched to a gene; V was cut back by 6 bases and J by 8 bases. CDR1 and CDR2 from the germline V gene are MNHNS and SASEGT. This CDR3 is 14 amino acids long. The CDR3 region is CASRGTGIDSPLHF. In DNA, the CDR3 is TGTGCCAGCAGGGGGACAGGGATAGATTCACCCCTCCACTTT.

The rearrangement joins TRBV28 to TRBJ2-5; possibly TRBD2 for D (6 bases). Looked up from germline, CDR1 is MDHEN and CDR2 is SYDVKM. This CDR3 comprises 12 residues. Trimming removed 1 base from V and 7 bases from J, with 7 bases in between. CDR3 DNA sequence: TGTGCCAGCAGTTTATTGGGGGGGACCCAGTACTTC. The encoded protein is CASSLLGGTQYF.

This chain uses TRBV28 with TRBJ2-7; the D gene is possibly TRBD1 (6 bases). Between the trimmed V and J ends, which lost 6 bases and 3 bases, there was a span of 27 bases. Germline loops: CDR1 MDHEN, CDR2 SYDVKM. CDR3 size: 18 residues. CDR3 sequence reads: CASSYPMMTGLNNYEQYF. The CDR3 coding sequence is TGTGCCAGCAGCTATCCGATGATGACAGGTCTCAATAACTACGAGCAGTACTTC.

The chain links TRBV28 to TRBJ1-6; D unclear. V was shortened by 7 bases and J by 10 bases, with 17 bases between the two germline ends. This CDR3 contains 14 residues. The germline CDR1 and CDR2 sequences are MDHEN and SYDVKM. The DNA for the CDR3 is TGTGCCAGCACCGGGCGCTGGGAGTCGTCACCCCTCCACTTT. It specifies CASTGRWESSPLHF.

The J gene is TRBJ2-7, the V gene TRBV19; a weak D match, TRBD2 (6 bases). Trimming took off 5 bases at V and 3 bases at J, with 14 bases between the two ends. The CDR3 consists of 14 residues. Germline V gene sequence: CDR1 LNHDA, CDR2 SQIVND (reference sequence). The CDR3 region is CASSLRRGDYEQYF. The CDR3 DNA follows: TGTGCCAGTAGTCTGAGGCGGGGCGACTACGAGCAGTACTTC.

The genes are TRBV27 and TRBJ2-7; D gene unclear. The germline gives CDR1 MNHEY, CDR2 SMNVEV (reference sequence). V was shortened by 3 bases and J by 1 base, with 4 bases between the two germline ends. This CDR3 comprises 12 residues. The CDR3 loop reads CASSFGSYEQYF. The CDR3 DNA is TGTGCCAGCAGTTTCGGTTCCTACGAGCAGTACTTC.

The gene calls are TRBV28 and TRBJ1-1, with D unresolved. Germline lookup yields CDR1 MDHEN and CDR2 SYDVKM. V shed 8 bases and J shed 2 bases, with 18 bases lying between them. The CDR3 spans 15 residues. DNA for the CDR3: TGTGCCAGCCGAATCCTCCCGACTGGAAACACTGAAGCTTTCTTT. Residues: CASRILPTGNTEAFF.

This clone has a single count. At one boundary the junction diverges from the germline segment, which might be a read error. V gene TRBV5-4 combines with J gene TRBJ1-4; 10 bases agree with TRBD1. The CDR3 runs to 15 residues. Germline V gene lookup returns CDR1 SGHNT and CDR2 YYREEE (reference sequence). The CDR3: CASGGTGAPNEKLFF. The CDR3 coding sequence is TGTGCCAGCGGCGGGACAGGGGCACCCAATGAAAAGCTGTTTTTT.

This clone has a single count. The gene calls are TRBV7-9 and TRBJ2-5; a possible D gene is TRBD1 (6 bases). This CDR3 is built from 13 residues. V gave up 5 bases and J gave up 11 bases, with 18 bases separating them. Germline V gene data show CDR1 as SEHNR and CDR2 as FQNEAQ (reference sequence). In DNA form, the CDR3 reads TGTGCCAGCAGCACACAGGGAAGGGAAGAGCAGTACTTC. Protein: CASSTQGREEQYF.

This rearrangement joins TRBV2 to TRBJ1-1, with D uncertain. The CDR3 loop spans 13 amino acids. CDR1 is SNHLY, CDR2 FYNNEI, per germline. Trimming cost V 4 bases and J 3 bases, with 9 bases left between them. CDR3 in DNA: TGTGCCAGCAGTGTCTACCCTTACACTGAAGCTTTCTTT. Its protein is CASSVYPYTEAFF.

The chain is built from TRBV7-8 and TRBJ2-1, with D possibly being TRBD2 (5 bases). This CDR3 contains 17 residues. V gave up 4 bases and J gave up 4 bases, with 20 bases separating them. Germline loops: CDR1 SGHVS, CDR2 FQNEAQ. The CDR3 loop is CASSSLALAVEYNEQFF. CDR3 sequence (DNA): TGTGCCAGCAGCTCCCTAGCTCTAGCCGTCGAATACAATGAGCAGTTCTTC.

V usage is TRBV5-1 and J usage is TRBJ1-1; D is undetermined. Germline V gene sequence: CDR1 SGHRS, CDR2 YFSETQ. V lost 4 bases and J 1 base, leaving 8 bases between the germline ends. The CDR3 has 13 residues. CDR3 nucleotides: TGCGCCAGCAGCCCTCGGGGGAACACTGAAGCTTTCTTT. Protein: CASSPRGNTEAFF.

The CDR3 coding sequence is TGTGCCAGCAGCTACTCAACCGACTTAGACCAGTACTTC. Residues: CASSYSTDLDQYF. V and J are TRBV11-2 and TRBJ2-5; D remains unclear. This CDR3 has 13 amino acids. Trimming cost V 4 bases and J 10 bases, with 16 bases left between them. Germline loops: CDR1 SGHAT, CDR2 FQNNGV.

J is TRBJ2-2 and V is TRBV5-1; D gene unclear. V was trimmed by 1 base and J by 4 bases, leaving 11 bases between them. CDR3 length equals 15 residues. CDR1 and CDR2 from the germline V gene are SGHRS and YFSETQ. CDR3 coding DNA: TGCGCCAGCAGCTTGAATAGCAGAGCCACCGGGGAGCTGTTTTTT. The encoded protein is CASSLNSRATGELFF.

The genes are TRBV29-1 and TRBJ2-1, with D possibly being TRBD2 (5 bases). The CDR3 runs 12 residues. V shed 7 bases and J shed 9 bases, with 16 bases lying between them. Germline V gene lookup returns CDR1 SQVTM and CDR2 ANQGSEA. The CDR3 DNA is TGCAGCGGTGGACTTTACGGAGGTGAGCAGTTCTTC. It yields the protein CSGGLYGGEQFF.

This chain uses TRBV29-1 with TRBJ2-7; 10 bases fit TRBD1. Trimming removed 6 bases from V and 5 bases from J; junction bases left unmatched: 4. The CDR3 extends over 12 amino acids. CDR1 is SQVTM and CDR2 is ANQGSEA in the germline V gene. Here the CDR3 reads CSVDRGPDEQYF. Written as DNA, the CDR3 is TGCAGCGTCGACAGGGGGCCCGACGAGCAGTACTTC.

The rearrangement links TRBV11-2 to TRBJ1-1, with 7 positions matching TRBD1. CDR3 length: 14 residues. After removal of 4 bases from V and 3 bases from J, the junction contained 5 bases not matched to a gene. Germline assignment: CDR1 SGHAT and CDR2 FQNNGV. The CDR3 loop reads CASSSRGPDTEAFF. CDR3 sequence (DNA): TGTGCCAGCAGCTCGAGGGGGCCAGACACTGAAGCTTTCTTT.

This sequence joins TRBV4-1 and TRBJ1-3, with 9 bases fitting TRBD1. CDR1 is MGHRA and CDR2 is YSYEKL in the germline V gene. The J segment lost 0 bases and the V segment lost 1 base, leaving 16 bases of the junction unmatched. The CDR3 spans 21 residues. The CDR3: CASSQGLLDRGTGSSGNTIYF. DNA for the CDR3: TGCGCCAGCAGCCAAGGACTGTTGGACCGCGGGACAGGGTCCTCTGGAAACACCATATATTTT.

The V call is TRBV28, the J call TRBJ2-1; maybe TRBD2 (6 bases). Trimming took off 10 bases at V and 2 bases at J, with 12 bases between the two ends. CDR3 size: 13 residues. CDR1 and CDR2 (germline): MDHEN, SYDVKM. The CDR3 sequence is CATTSMAYNEQFF. The CDR3 nucleotides read TGTGCCACCACTAGCATGGCCTACAATGAGCAGTTCTTC.

This chain links TRBV5-1 with TRBJ2-1; D call uncertain. Germline V gives CDR1 SGHRS, CDR2 YFSETQ. Trimming pared 4 bases from V and 8 bases from J, leaving 7 bases between. This CDR3 contains 11 residues. CDR3 region: CASSARDEQFF. CDR3 coding DNA: TGCGCCAGCAGCGCCCGGGATGAGCAGTTCTTC. Full variable domain (missing parts from reference TRBV5-1 and TRBJ2-1): KAGVTQTPRYLIKTRGQQVTLSCSPISGHRSVSWYQQTPGQGLQFLFEYFSETQRNKGNFPGRFSGRQFSNSRSEMNVSTLELGDSALYLCASSARDEQFFGPGTRLTVL.

V and J are TRBV5-4 and TRBJ1-2; TRBD1 is a possible D gene (6 bases). V lost 4 bases to trimming and J lost 3 bases, with 22 bases between them. This CDR3 comprises 17 residues. CDR1 and CDR2 from the germline V gene are SGHNT and YYREEE (reference sequence). The CDR3 here is CASSHQRAGAVDYGYTF. CDR3 bases: TGTGCCAGCAGCCATCAGAGGGCAGGGGCGGTTGACTATGGCTACACCTTC.

The gene calls are TRBV28 and TRBJ1-3; TRBD1 agrees at 8 bases. CDR3 length equals 15 residues. CDR1 and CDR2 (germline): MDHEN, SYDVKM. Germline trimming cut 6 bases from V and 0 bases from J; bases unmatched to any gene: 4. The CDR3, as DNA: TGTGCCAGCAGCCTGGGACAGGACTCTGGAAACACCATATATTTT. Its protein is CASSLGQDSGNTIYF.